The present entry profiles one T cell receptor (beta chain) with its context. The antigen is not known. The data derive from a study of shared clonotypes between healthy human individuals. Broader study findings: Researchers found naive subsets generally carried larger estimated richness than memory subsets.

Some clones are missing from TCRdb's copy, which holds only in-frame ones; the method was immunoSEQ multiplex PCR. The sample records 2 million to 2.5 million clones, 90% to 95% being singletons. Germline V CDR1 and CDR2: SGHKS, YYEKEE (reference sequence). The CDR3 length is 16 residues. The V end lost 4 bases, the J end lost 1 base, and 16 bases lay between the germline ends. This chain uses TRBV5-5 with TRBJ2-3; tentative D call: TRBD2 (6 bases). The sequencing sample was made of naive CD4+ T cells from PBMCs. Subset indicated: CD45RA+ positively selected. The sequence was obtained from a young man in good health. Some clones in this sample may be carry-over from other donors' samples. As DNA, the CDR3 is TGTGCCAGCAGCCCACTGGGCAGGAGGGGCACAGATACGCAGTATTTT. This codes for CASSPLGRRGTDTQYF.